The following is a T cell receptor (beta chain) sequence with its context. What it binds is not known. TCRdb's copy holds only in-frame clones and misses some; the assay was immunoSEQ multiplex PCR. Among 150,000 or so clones listed, 84% were seen once. From germline, CDR1 is MDHEN and CDR2 SYDVKM. The CDR3 has 14 amino acids. Trimming cost V 8 bases and J 2 bases; bases outside gene matches: 7. An approximately 130-subject validation cohort, separate from the approximately 670-subject first cohort, supplied the donors. The data are from a study of cytomegalovirus exposure and HLA in healthy donors. General study results and limits: Most TCRs appeared rarely, but some public TCRs recurred in many donors. Associated with cytomegalovirus, according to the listing, were fewer than 200 TCR beta chains. In vitro testing confirmed three CMV-associated chains as specific for CMV antigens.

The specimen was PBMCs. This clonotype was sampled from a young man in good health and CMV-seropositive. The chain recombines TRBV28 with TRBJ2-3; the match to TRBD1 covers 7 bases. This CDR3 reads CASYQGQATDTQYF. CDR3 DNA sequence: TGTGCCAGCTATCAAGGACAGGCCACAGATACGCAGTATTTT.